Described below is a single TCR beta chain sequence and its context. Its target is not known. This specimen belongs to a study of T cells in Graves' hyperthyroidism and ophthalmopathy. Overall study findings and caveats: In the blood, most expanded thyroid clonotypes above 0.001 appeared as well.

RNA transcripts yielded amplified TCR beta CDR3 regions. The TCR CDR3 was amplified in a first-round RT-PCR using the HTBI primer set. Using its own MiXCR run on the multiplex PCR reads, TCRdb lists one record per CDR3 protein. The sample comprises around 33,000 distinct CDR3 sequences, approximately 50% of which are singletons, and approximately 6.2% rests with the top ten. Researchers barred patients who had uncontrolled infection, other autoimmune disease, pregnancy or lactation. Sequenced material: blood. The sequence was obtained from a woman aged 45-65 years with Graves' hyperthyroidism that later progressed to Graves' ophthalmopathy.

The CDR3: CSGAGGHDEQFF. CDR3 DNA: TGCAGTGGAGCGGGAGGGCACGATGAGCAGTTCTTC. V gene TRBV20-1 combines with J gene TRBJ2-1; TRBD2 matches 10 bases. This CDR3 comprises 12 residues. Germline CDR1 is DFQATT and CDR2 is SNEGSKA (reference sequence). J lost 8 bases, V lost 7 bases, and 5 bases had no gene match.